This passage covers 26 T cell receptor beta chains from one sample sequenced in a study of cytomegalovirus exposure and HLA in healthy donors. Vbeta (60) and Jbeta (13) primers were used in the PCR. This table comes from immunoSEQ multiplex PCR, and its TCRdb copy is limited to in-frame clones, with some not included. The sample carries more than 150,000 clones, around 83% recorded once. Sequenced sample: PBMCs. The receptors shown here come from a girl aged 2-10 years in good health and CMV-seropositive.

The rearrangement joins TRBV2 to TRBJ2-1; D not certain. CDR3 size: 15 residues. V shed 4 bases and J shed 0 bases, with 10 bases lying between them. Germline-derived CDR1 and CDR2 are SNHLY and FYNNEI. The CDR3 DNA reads TGTGCCAGCAGTGTAGGCCCTAGCTCCTACAATGAGCAGTTCTTC. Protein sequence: CASSVGPSSYNEQFF.

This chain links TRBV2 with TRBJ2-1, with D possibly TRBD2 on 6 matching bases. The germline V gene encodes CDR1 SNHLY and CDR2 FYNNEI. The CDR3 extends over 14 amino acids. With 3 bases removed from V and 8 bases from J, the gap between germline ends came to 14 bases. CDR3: CASSDRGTGDEQFF. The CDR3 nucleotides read TGTGCCAGCAGTGATCGAGGGACTGGCGATGAGCAGTTCTTC. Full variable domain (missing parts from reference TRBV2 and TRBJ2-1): EPEVTQTPSHQVTQMGQEVILRCVPISNHLYFYWYRQILGQKVEFLVSFYNNEISEKSEIFDDQFSVERPDGSNFTLKIRSTKLEDSAMYFCASSDRGTGDEQFFGPGTRLTVL.

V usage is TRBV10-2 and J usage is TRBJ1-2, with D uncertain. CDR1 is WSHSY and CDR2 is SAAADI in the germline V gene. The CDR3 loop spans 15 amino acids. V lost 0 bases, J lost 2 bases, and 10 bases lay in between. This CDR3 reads CASSESRPRNYGYTF. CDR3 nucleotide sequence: TGCGCCAGCAGTGAGTCGCGGCCGCGAAACTATGGCTACACCTTC.

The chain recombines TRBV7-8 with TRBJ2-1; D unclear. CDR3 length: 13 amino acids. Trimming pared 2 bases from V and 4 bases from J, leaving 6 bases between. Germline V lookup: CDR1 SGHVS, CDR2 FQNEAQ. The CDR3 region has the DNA TGTGCCAGCAGCTTATTCAGTTACAATGAGCAGTTCTTC. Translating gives CASSLFSYNEQFF.

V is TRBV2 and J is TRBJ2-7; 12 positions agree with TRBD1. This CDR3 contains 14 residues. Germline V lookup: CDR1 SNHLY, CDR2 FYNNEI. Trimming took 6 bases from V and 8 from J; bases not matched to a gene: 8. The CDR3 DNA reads TGTGCCAGCAGGGCACCGGGACAGGGGGCAAAGCAGTACTTC. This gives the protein CASRAPGQGAKQYF.

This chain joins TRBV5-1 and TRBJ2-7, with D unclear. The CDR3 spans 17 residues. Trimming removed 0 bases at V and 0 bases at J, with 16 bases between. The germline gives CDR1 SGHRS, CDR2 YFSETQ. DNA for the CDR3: TGCGCCAGCAGCTTGGGGTCCCAGGCCTTATACTCCTACGAGCAGTACTTC. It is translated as CASSLGSQALYSYEQYF.

Here the CDR3 DNA reads TGTGCCAGAAACTTAGACAGGCTGAGTGAGCCCCAGCATTTT. This codes for CARNLDRLSEPQHF. The chain uses TRBV5-3 and TRBJ1-5; D possibly corresponds to TRBD1 (6 bases). TRBV5-3 is an ORF, and what it does is uncertain. The CDR3 has 14 residues. Trimming shortened V by 6 bases and J by 8 bases, and 18 bases separated the two germline ends.

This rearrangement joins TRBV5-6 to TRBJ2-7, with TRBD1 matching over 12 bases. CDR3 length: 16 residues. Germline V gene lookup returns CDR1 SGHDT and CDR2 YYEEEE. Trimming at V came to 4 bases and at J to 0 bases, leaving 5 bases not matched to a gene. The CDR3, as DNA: TGTGCCAGCAGCCGGGGGGGACAGGGGGCCTCCTACGAGCAGTACTTC. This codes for CASSRGGQGASYEQYF.

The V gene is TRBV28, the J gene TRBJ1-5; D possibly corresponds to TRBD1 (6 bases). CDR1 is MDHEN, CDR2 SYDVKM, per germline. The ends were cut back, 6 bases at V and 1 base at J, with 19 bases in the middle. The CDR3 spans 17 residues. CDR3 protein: CASSGGGRGGSNQPQHF. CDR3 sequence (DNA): TGTGCCAGCAGCGGCGGGGGGCGCGGGGGAAGCAATCAGCCCCAGCATTTT. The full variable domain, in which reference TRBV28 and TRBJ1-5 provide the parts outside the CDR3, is DVKVTQSSRYLVKRTGEKVFLECVQDMDHENMFWYRQDPGLGLRLIYFSYDVKMKEKGDIPEGYSVSREKKERFSLILESASTNQTSMYLCASSGGGRGGSNQPQHFGDGTRLSIL.

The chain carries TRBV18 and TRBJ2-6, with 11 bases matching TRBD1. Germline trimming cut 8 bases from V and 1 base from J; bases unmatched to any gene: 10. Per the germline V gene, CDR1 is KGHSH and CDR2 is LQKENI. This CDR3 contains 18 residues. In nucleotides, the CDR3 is TGTGCCAGCAGGCCCCCAGGACAGGGGGCGTCTGGGGCCAACGTCCTGACTTTC. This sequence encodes CASRPPGQGASGANVLTF.

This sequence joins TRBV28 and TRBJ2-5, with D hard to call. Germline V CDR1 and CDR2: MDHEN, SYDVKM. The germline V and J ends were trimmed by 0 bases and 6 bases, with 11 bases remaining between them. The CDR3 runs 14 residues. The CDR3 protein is CASSLWGRVKTQYF. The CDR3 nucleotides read TGTGCCAGCAGTTTATGGGGTCGGGTGAAGACCCAGTACTTC.

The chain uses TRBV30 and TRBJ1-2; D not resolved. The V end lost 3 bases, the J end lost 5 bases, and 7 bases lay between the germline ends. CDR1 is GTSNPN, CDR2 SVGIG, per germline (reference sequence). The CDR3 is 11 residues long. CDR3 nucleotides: TGTGCCTGGAGCGCGTATTATGGCTACACCTTC. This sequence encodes CAWSAYYGYTF. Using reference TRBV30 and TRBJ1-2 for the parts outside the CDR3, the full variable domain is SQTIHQWPATLVQPVGSPLSLECTVEGTSNPNLYWYRQAAGRGLQLLFYSVGIGQISSEVPQNLSASRPQDRQFILSSKKLLLSDSGFYLCAWSAYYGYTFGSGTRLTVV.

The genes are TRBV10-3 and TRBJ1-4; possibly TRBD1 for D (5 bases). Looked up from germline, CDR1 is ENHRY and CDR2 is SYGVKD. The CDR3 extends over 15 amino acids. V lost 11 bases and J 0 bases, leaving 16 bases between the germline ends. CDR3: CAHSAGLTTNEKLFF. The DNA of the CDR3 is TGTGCCCACTCCGCGGGGCTGACAACTAATGAAAAACTGTTTTTT.

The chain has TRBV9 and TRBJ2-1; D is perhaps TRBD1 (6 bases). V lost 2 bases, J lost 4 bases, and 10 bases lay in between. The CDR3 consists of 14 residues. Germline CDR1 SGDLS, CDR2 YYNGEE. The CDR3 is CASSVSGTYNEQFF. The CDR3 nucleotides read TGTGCCAGCAGCGTGTCAGGGACATACAATGAGCAGTTCTTC.

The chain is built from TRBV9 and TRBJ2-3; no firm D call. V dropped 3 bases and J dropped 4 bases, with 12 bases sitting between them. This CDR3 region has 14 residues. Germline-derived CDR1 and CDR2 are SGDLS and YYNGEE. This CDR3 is CASSGSTGSDTQYF. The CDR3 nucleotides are TGTGCCAGCAGCGGATCTACGGGTTCAGATACGCAGTATTTT.

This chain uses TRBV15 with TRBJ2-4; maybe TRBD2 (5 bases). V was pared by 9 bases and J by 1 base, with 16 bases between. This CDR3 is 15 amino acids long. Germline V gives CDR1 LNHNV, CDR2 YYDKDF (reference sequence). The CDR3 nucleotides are TGTGCCACAAAGAGTGACTATGTGGCCAAAAACATTCAGTACTTC. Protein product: CATKSDYVAKNIQYF.

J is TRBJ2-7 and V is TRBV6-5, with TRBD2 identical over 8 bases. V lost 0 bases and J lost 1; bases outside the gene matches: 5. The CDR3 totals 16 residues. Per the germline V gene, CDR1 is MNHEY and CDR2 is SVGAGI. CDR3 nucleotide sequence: TGTGCCAGCAGTTACTCACCTAGCGGGCCTTCCTACGAGCAGTACTTC. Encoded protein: CASSYSPSGPSYEQYF.

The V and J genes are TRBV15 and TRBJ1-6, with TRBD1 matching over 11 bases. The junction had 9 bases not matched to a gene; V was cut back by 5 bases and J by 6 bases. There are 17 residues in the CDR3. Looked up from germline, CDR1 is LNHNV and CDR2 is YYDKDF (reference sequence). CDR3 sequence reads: CATSVDRGRGGNSPLHF. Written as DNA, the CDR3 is TGTGCCACCAGCGTGGACAGGGGGCGCGGGGGTAATTCACCCCTCCACTTT.

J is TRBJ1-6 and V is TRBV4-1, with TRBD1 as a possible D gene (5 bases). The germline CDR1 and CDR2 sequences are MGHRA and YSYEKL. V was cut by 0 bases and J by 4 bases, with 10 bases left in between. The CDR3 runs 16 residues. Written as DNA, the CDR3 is TGCGCCAGCAGCCAAGAAGGGGCAGGGTATAATTCACCCCTCCACTTT. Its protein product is CASSQEGAGYNSPLHF.

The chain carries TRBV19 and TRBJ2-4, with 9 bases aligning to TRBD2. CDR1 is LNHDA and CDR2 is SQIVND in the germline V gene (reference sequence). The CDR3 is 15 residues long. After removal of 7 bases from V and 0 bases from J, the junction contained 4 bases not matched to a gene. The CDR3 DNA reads TGTGCCAGTACCCCTAGCGGGGTAGCCAAAAACATTCAGTACTTC. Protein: CASTPSGVAKNIQYF. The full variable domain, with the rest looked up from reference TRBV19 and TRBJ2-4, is DGGITQSPKYLFRKEGQNVTLSCEQNLNHDAMYWYRQDPGQGLRLIYYSQIVNDFQKGDIAEGYSVSREKKESFPLTVTSAQKNPTAFYLCASTPSGVAKNIQYFGAGTRLSVL.

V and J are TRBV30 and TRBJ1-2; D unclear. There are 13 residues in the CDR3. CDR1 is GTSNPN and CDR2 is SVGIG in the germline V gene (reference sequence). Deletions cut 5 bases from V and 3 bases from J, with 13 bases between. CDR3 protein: CAWGLDGDYGYTF. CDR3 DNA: TGTGCCTGGGGTTTGGACGGGGACTATGGCTACACCTTC.

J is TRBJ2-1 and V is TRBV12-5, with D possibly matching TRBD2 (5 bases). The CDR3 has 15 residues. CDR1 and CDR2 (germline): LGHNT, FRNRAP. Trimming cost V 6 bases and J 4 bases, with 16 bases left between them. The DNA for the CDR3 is TGTGCTAGTGGCCAGTCCTACGGGGTTTACAATGAGCAGTTCTTC. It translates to CASGQSYGVYNEQFF.

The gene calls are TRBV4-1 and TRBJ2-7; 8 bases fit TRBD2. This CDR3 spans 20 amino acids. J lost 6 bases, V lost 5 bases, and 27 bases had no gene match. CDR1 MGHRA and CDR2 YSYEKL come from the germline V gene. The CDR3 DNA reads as TGCGCCAGCAGCTACAACCTATTCATGGGAGCTAGCGGGCAAGTGGGCGAGCAGTACTTC. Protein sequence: CASSYNLFMGASGQVGEQYF.

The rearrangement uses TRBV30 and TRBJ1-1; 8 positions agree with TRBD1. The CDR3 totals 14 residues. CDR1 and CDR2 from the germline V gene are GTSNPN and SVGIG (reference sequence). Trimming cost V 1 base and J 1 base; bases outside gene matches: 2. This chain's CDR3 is CAWSAGQGNTEAFF. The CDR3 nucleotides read TGTGCCTGGAGTGCAGGACAGGGGAACACTGAAGCTTTCTTT.

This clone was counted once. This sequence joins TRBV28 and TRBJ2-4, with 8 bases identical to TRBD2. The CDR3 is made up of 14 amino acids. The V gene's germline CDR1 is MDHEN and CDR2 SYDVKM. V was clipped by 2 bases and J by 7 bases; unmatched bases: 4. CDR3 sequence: CASSLVSGGNIQYF. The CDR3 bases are TGTGCCAGCAGTTTAGTCTCGGGGGGGAACATTCAGTACTTC.

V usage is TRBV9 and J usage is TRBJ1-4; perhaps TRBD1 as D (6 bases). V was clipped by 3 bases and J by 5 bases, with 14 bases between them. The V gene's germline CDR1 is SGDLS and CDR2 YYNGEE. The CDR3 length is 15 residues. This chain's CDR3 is CASSAGTFGNEKLFF. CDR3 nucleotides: TGTGCCAGCAGCGCGGGGACATTCGGGAATGAAAAACTGTTTTTT.